The rows below give T cell receptor beta chains drawn from one sample of a study of T cell repertoires in cytomegalovirus infection. TCRdb called the reads again in MiXCR, with one record for every CDR3 protein. The sample records approximately 140,000 distinct CDR3 sequences, roughly a quarter being singletons. No antigens are known for them. Sequences were obtained from PBMCs, sequenced either directly or after in vitro stimulation (not recorded which). These receptors came from a human donor in good health (CMV status not recorded). Some clones in this sample may be carry-over from other donors' samples. The CDR3 runs from the conserved cysteine through the conserved F or W. The D gene is left open where the match is weak. Clone size is given for some rows only: seen once, a few or many times, or a class if the clone is expanded.

cdr3_nt	cdr3_aa	d_call	clone_size	v_call	j_call
TGTGCCAGCAGTGACACAGGGCTGGGGCAGTACTTC	CASSDTGLGQYF	-	many	TRBV6-1	TRBJ2-7
TGTGCCAGCAGTATGCGGGACGCCAGCTCTGGAAACACCATATATTTT	CASSMRDASSGNTIYF	-	-	TRBV2	TRBJ1-3
TGTGCCAGCAGTTCCCCGAGGGGCGCTTCGGAAAAACTGTTTTTT	CASSSPRGASEKLFF	-	-	TRBV6-2/TRBV6-3	TRBJ1-4
TGTGCCAGCAGTGACCGACAGGGAGGGGCGGAAAAACTGTTTTTT	CASSDRQGGAEKLFF	TRBD1	-	TRBV12-3/TRBV12-4	TRBJ1-4
TGCAGTGCTAGAGCGGAGGGCTACACCTTC	CSARAEGYTF	-	-	TRBV20-1	TRBJ1-2
TGTGCCAGTGTAGAGCGGGACCGCTACAATGAGCAGTTCTTC	CASVERDRYNEQFF	TRBD2	-	TRBV19	TRBJ2-1
TGTGCCAGCAGTTCCACTAAAATCACTAGGAACAATGAGCAGTTCTTC	CASSSTKITRNNEQFF	-	many	TRBV7-2	TRBJ2-1
TGTGCCAGCAGCCTACCAGACAGGGCCGAAAAACTGTTTTTT	CASSLPDRAEKLFF	TRBD1	few	TRBV7-9	TRBJ1-4
TGTGCCAGCAGCTTAGTCGGGGGTGTGGTGGAGACCCAGTACTTC	CASSLVGGVVETQYF	-	-	TRBV11-3	TRBJ2-5
TGTGCCACCAGCGCAGAGGGACCACAGTATTTT	CATSAEGPQYF	-	-	TRBV24-1	TRBJ2-3
TGTGCCAGCAGCTTCCGTCCGGGACTAGCGGTGAGGGAGCAGTTCTTC	CASSFRPGLAVREQFF	TRBD2	-	TRBV5-4	TRBJ2-1
TGTGCCAGCAGCTCCGGGACTAACAGGGAGACCCAGTACTTC	CASSSGTNRETQYF	TRBD2	few	TRBV7-2	TRBJ2-5
TGTGCCAGCAGCTCGGAAGCGGGAGTCCCCGGGGAGCTGTTTTTT	CASSSEAGVPGELFF	TRBD2	-	TRBV5-3	TRBJ2-2